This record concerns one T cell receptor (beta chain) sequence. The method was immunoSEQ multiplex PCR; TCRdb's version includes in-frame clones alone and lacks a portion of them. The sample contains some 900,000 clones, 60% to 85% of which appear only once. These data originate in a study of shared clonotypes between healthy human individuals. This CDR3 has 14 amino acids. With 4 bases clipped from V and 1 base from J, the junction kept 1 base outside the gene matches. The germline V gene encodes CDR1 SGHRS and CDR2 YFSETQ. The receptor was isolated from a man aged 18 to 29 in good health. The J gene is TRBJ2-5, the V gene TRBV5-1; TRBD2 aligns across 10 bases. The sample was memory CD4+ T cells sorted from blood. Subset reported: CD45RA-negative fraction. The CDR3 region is CASSGTSAQETQYF. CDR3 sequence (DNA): TGCGCCAGCAGCGGGACTAGCGCCCAAGAGACCCAGTACTTC.